Listed here are 22 T cell receptor beta chains from one sample, sequenced in a study of shared clonotypes between healthy human individuals. Using immunoSEQ multiplex PCR, the repertoire was profiled, and TCRdb retains in-frame clones only, with some absent. Found here are some 2 million clones, 85% to 95% of them singletons; the top ten hold 0.13%. Sequenced material: naive CD4+ T cells sorted from blood. As for subset: CD45RA+ positively selected. Receptors were obtained from a man younger than 35 in good health.

V and J are TRBV5-1 and TRBJ2-7, with D unclear. This CDR3 spans 14 amino acids. Germline CDR1 and CDR2: SGHRS and YFSETQ. V was cut by 0 bases and J by 3 bases, with 10 bases left in between. The CDR3: CASSLALELYEQYF. The DNA of the CDR3 is TGCGCCAGCAGCTTGGCCCTAGAACTCTACGAGCAGTACTTC.

The gene calls are TRBV18 and TRBJ2-5, with TRBD1 matching 7 bases. Per germline, CDR1 KGHSH and CDR2 LQKENI. After removal of 5 bases from V and 1 base from J, the junction contained 7 bases not matched to a gene. This CDR3 is 15 amino acids long. DNA of the CDR3: TGTGCCAGCTCATTAAGACAGGGTGGCCAAGAGACCCAGTACTTC. It is translated as CASSLRQGGQETQYF.

The chain has TRBV29-1 and TRBJ2-6, with 9 bases lining up with TRBD1. With V trimmed by 5 bases and J by 1 base, 6 bases remained unmatched. Germline V gene sequence: CDR1 SQVTM, CDR2 ANQGSEA. CDR3 length: 16 amino acids. The CDR3 loop is CSVRDRGFSGANVLTF. The CDR3 DNA sequence: TGCAGCGTTAGAGACAGGGGGTTTTCTGGGGCCAACGTCCTGACTTTC.

The chain carries TRBV18 and TRBJ1-6, with 8 bases that match TRBD1. Germline-derived CDR1 and CDR2 are KGHSH and LQKENI. Trimming took 4 bases from V and 7 from J; bases not matched to a gene: 12. The CDR3 consists of 17 residues. Here the CDR3 reads CASSLLPRTGRNSPLHF. The CDR3 nucleotides are TGTGCCAGCTCACTACTTCCCCGGACAGGGAGAAATTCACCCCTCCACTTT.

The chain links TRBV27 to TRBJ1-6; TRBD1 aligns across 7 bases. The CDR3 consists of 14 residues. J lost 9 bases, V lost 8 bases, and 10 bases had no gene match. Germline V CDR1 and CDR2: MNHEY, SMNVEV (reference sequence). Here the CDR3 DNA reads TGTGCCAGCGGACCCGGCAGGGACAGTTCACCCCTCCACTTT. It is translated as CASGPGRDSSPLHF.

V and J are TRBV7-2 and TRBJ1-1; D gene uncertain. The CDR3 has 13 residues. CDR1 SGHTA and CDR2 FQGNSA come from the germline V gene. V was clipped by 4 bases and J by 1 base, with 7 bases between them. The CDR3 coding sequence is TGTGCCAGCAGCTCTTGGAGGAACACTGAAGCTTTCTTT. Translated: CASSSWRNTEAFF.

The rearrangement uses TRBV28 and TRBJ1-2, with unresolved D. Trimming removed 3 bases at V and 2 bases at J, with 13 bases between. Germline-derived CDR1 and CDR2 are MDHEN and SYDVKM. This CDR3 is built from 15 residues. The CDR3 sequence: CASSFPWAANYGYTF. The CDR3 nucleotides are TGTGCCAGCAGTTTTCCATGGGCGGCCAACTATGGCTACACCTTC.

The rearrangement uses TRBV4-2 and TRBJ2-5; 8 nucleotides align to TRBD2. Looked up from germline, CDR1 is LGHNA and CDR2 is YNFKEQ. This CDR3 is built from 13 residues. With V trimmed by 5 bases and J by 5 bases, 4 bases remained unmatched. The CDR3 DNA follows: TGTGCCAGCAGCTGGACTAGCTACGAGACCCAGTACTTC. Its protein product is CASSWTSYETQYF.

A word on this clone: The same CDR3 is also encoded by other DNA sequences in this sample. The V and J genes are TRBV5-4 and TRBJ2-5, with a tentative D call TRBD1 (7 bases). There are 14 residues in the CDR3. Trimming removed 5 bases from V and 1 base from J, with 12 bases in between. Looked up from germline, CDR1 is SGHNT and CDR2 is YYREEE (reference sequence). The CDR3 loop reads CASSRGTAQETQYF. CDR3 coding DNA: TGTGCCAGCAGTCGCGGGACAGCCCAAGAGACCCAGTACTTC.

This rearrangement joins TRBV6-6 to TRBJ1-5; D gene unclear. Germline CDR1 reads MNHNY; CDR2 reads SVGAGI (reference sequence). V was cut by 7 bases and J by 4 bases, with 8 bases left in between. CDR3 length: 12 residues. CDR3 bases: TGTGCCAGCACGGTCGGGAATCAGCCCCAGCATTTT. It specifies CASTVGNQPQHF.

This chain connects TRBV6-6 to TRBJ2-3; D is uncertain. There are 14 residues in the CDR3. CDR1 MNHNY and CDR2 SVGAGI come from the germline V gene (reference sequence). Deletions cut 0 bases from V and 7 bases from J, with 11 bases between. The CDR3 bases are TGTGCCAGCAGTTACTCGCCATCGGTTTATACGCAGTATTTT. This translates into CASSYSPSVYTQYF.

The chain is built from TRBV30 and TRBJ1-4; D may be TRBD1 (6 bases). V lost 4 bases and J lost 7, with 13 bases in between. The CDR3 is 13 residues long. Germline V gene data show CDR1 as GTSNPN and CDR2 as SVGIG (reference sequence). CDR3 nucleotides: TGTGCCTGGAATCAGGGGTTGGGTGAAAAACTGTTTTTT. Translating it yields CAWNQGLGEKLFF.

The chain employs TRBV18 and TRBJ2-5, with a possible D match to TRBD1 (6 bases). Germline V gene data show CDR1 as KGHSH and CDR2 as LQKENI. V was pared by 2 bases and J by 3 bases, with 13 bases between. The CDR3 is 15 amino acids. For the CDR3, the DNA is TGTGCCAGCTCACCAAGGACAGATACTAAAGAGACCCAGTACTTC. This codes for CASSPRTDTKETQYF.

The chain recombines TRBV2 with TRBJ2-7; 13 bases agree with TRBD2. CDR3 length equals 16 residues. The germline V gene has CDR1 SNHLY and CDR2 FYNNEI. V shed 1 base and J 4 bases; nucleotides not matched to a gene: 4. CDR3 DNA sequence: TGTGCCAGCAGTGAAGGCAGGACTAGCGGGGGTTACGAGCAGTACTTC. Protein: CASSEGRTSGGYEQYF.

The chain combines TRBV18 with TRBJ2-1; the D gene is possibly TRBD2 (5 bases). Germline loops: CDR1 KGHSH, CDR2 LQKENI. The CDR3 covers 17 residues. V lost 1 base, J lost 3 bases, and 16 bases lay in between. The CDR3 DNA follows: TGTGCCAGCTCACCACTTTATCCGGGGTCAGGCTACAATGAGCAGTTCTTC. This encodes CASSPLYPGSGYNEQFF.

As concerns this clone: Other nucleotide sequences from this sample produce the same CDR3. The V gene is TRBV7-2, the J gene TRBJ2-2, with 12 bases lining up with TRBD2. V trimming: 6 bases; J trimming: 4 bases; junction bases outside the gene matches: 6. The CDR3 runs 16 residues. Germline V gene lookup returns CDR1 SGHTA and CDR2 FQGNSA. Written as DNA, the CDR3 is TGTGCCAGCAGTGAACTAGCGGGAGGTCTCACCGGGGAGCTGTTTTTT. This codes for CASSELAGGLTGELFF.

The chain carries TRBV27 and TRBJ2-3; 10 nucleotides match TRBD2. The CDR3 covers 17 residues. Germline trimming cut 3 bases from V and 7 bases from J; bases unmatched to any gene: 13. Germline V gene lookup returns CDR1 MNHEY and CDR2 SMNVEV (reference sequence). The CDR3 loop is CASSLRGGTSGDYTQYF. Here the CDR3 DNA reads TGTGCCAGCAGTTTGCGTGGTGGAACTAGCGGGGACTATACGCAGTATTTT.

For the CDR3, the DNA is TGTGCCAGCTCATTAGTTGGGACGGATGGCTACACCTTC. Protein sequence: CASSLVGTDGYTF. This rearrangement joins TRBV18 to TRBJ1-2, with a weak D call TRBD1 (5 bases). The CDR3 is 13 residues long. CDR1 and CDR2 (germline): KGHSH, LQKENI. Trimming removed 5 bases from V and 6 bases from J, with 13 bases in between.

V is TRBV27 and J is TRBJ1-5; D ambiguous. CDR3 length: 15 residues. CDR1 and CDR2 from the germline V gene are MNHEY and SMNVEV (reference sequence). V was cut by 1 base and J by 4 bases, with 11 bases left in between. The CDR3 DNA follows: TGTGCCAGCAGTTTATTGGGTCGCGTAAATCAGCCCCAGCATTTT. It yields the protein CASSLLGRVNQPQHF.

The chain links TRBV9 to TRBJ2-3; 13 bases match TRBD2. The CDR3 is 16 amino acids. Germline-derived CDR1 and CDR2 are SGDLS and YYNGEE. Losses at the gene ends were 3 bases for V and 9 bases for J; bases not matched to a gene: 10. The CDR3 sequence is CASSGSGLAGAETQYF. The CDR3, as DNA: TGTGCCAGCAGCGGATCCGGACTAGCGGGGGCGGAAACGCAGTATTTT.

Points on this clone: A much larger clone differs by one base, so this may be a read error. CDR3 residues: CASSTTGLYDYTF. DNA for the CDR3: TGTGCCAGTAGTACTACAGGGCTCTATGACTACACCTTC. The chain couples TRBV19 to TRBJ1-2, with a possible D match to TRBD1 (6 bases). The CDR3 spans 13 residues. Germline V gene data show CDR1 as LNHDA and CDR2 as SQIVND (reference sequence).

The chain joins TRBV29-1 to TRBJ2-1; TRBD2 is a possible D gene (6 bases). The CDR3 length is 14 residues. The V end lost 2 bases, the J end lost 8 bases, and 16 bases lay between the germline ends. CDR1 is SQVTM and CDR2 is ANQGSEA in the germline V gene. The CDR3 DNA reads TGCAGCGTTGAAAGTAGCGGACCTGGTTATGAGCAGTTCTTC. Translating gives CSVESSGPGYEQFF.